This TCR beta chain was sequenced in a study of shared clonotypes between healthy human individuals. Regarding the study as a whole: Having only a few donors restricted how much genetic and exposure-history diversity was captured. About 5% was the fraction of naive CD4 clonotypes found shared across several donors.

For this clone: Antigen unknown.

Subsets obtained from CD4+ cells comprised CD45RA+ naive and CD45RA-negative memory cells. Per germline, CDR1 SGHRS and CDR2 YFSETQ. The CDR3 length is 16 residues. V dropped 2 bases and J dropped 6 bases, with 21 bases sitting between them. Evenly divided among several immunoSEQ plates was the genomic DNA of each subset. TCRdb's table, derived via immunoSEQ multiplex PCR, lists solely in-frame clones and lacks some. The sample contains 2 million to 3 million clones, more than 85% of which appear only once. This sequence joins TRBV5-1 and TRBJ2-7; D assignment may be TRBD1 or TRBD2 (5 bases each). The source of this sequence is a man aged 18 to 35 in good health. Some clones in this sample may be carry-over from other donors' samples. The sample comprised naive CD4+ T cells from PBMCs. Subset here: CD45RA+ positively selected. CDR3 loop: CASSFLRDAKPGEQYF. CDR3 bases: TGCGCCAGCAGCTTTCTACGGGACGCCAAACCGGGCGAGCAGTACTTC.